The clone carrying this TCR beta chain was seen at least ten times. Its target is not known. RNA transcripts were the template, and TCR beta CDR3 regions were amplified from them. HTBI primers primed a first-round RT-PCR, and a second-round multiplex PCR followed. TCRdb re-called the multiplex PCR reads through MiXCR, storing one row per CDR3 protein. Of under 350,000 distinct CDR3 sequences in the sample, 15% to 20% were seen once. The data originate from a study of Graves' ophthalmopathy and Graves' hyperthyroidism. CDR3 length: 16 amino acids. CDR1 and CDR2 from the germline V gene are DFQATT and SNEGSKA (reference sequence). The V gene end was trimmed by 0 bases and the J gene end by 6 bases; junction bases not matched to a gene: 12. The study, taken as a whole, reports: Blood was where most expanded thyroid clonotypes above 0.001 frequency also turned up.

This clonotype was sampled from an adult man with Graves' ophthalmopathy. The sequencing input was peripheral blood. The chain combines TRBV20-1 with TRBJ1-2, with 8 positions matching TRBD1. The CDR3 spells CSARDRQGQVGDGYTF. The CDR3 nucleotides are TGCAGTGCTAGAGATCGCCAGGGACAGGTCGGGGATGGCTACACCTTC.